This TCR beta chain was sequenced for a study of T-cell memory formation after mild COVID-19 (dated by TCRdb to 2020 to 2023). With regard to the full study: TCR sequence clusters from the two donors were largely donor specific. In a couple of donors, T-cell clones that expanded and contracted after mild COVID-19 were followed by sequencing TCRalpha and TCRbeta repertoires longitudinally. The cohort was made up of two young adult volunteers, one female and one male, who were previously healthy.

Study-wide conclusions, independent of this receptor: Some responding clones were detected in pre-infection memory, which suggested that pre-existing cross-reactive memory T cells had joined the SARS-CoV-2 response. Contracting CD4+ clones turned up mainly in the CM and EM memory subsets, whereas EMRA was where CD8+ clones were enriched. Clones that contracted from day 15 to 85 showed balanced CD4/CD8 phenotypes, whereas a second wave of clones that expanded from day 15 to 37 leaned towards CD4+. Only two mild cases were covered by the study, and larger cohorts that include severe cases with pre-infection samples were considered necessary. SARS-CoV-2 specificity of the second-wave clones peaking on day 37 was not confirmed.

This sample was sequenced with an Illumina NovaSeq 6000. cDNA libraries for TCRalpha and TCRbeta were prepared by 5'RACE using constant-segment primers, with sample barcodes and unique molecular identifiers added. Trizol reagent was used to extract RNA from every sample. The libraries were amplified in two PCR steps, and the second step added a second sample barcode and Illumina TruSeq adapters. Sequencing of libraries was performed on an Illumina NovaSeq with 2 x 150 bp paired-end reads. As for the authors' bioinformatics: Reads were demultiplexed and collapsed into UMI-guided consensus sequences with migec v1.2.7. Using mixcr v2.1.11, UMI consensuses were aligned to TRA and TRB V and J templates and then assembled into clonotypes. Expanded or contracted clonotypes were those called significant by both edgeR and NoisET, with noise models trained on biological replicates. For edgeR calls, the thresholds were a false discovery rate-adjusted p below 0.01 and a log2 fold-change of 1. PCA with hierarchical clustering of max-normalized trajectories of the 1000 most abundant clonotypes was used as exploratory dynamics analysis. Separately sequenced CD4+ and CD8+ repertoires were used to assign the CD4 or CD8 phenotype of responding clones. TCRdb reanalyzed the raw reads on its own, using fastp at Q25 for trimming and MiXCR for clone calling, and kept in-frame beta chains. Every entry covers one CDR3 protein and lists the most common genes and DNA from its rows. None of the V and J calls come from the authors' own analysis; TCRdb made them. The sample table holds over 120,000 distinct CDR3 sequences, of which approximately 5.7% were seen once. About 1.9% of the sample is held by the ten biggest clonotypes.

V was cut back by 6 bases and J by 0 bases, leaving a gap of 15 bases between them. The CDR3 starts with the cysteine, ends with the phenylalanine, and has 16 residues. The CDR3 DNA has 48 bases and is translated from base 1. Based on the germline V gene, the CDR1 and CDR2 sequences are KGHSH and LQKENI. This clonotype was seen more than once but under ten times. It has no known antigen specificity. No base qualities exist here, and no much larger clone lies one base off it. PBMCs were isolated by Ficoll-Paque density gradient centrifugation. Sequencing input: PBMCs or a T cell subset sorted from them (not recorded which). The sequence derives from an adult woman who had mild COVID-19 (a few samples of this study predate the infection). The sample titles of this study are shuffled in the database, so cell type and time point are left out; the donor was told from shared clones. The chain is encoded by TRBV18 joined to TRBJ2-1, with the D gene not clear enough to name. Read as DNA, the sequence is TGTGCCAGCTCCCGAGGAAGCGATAGCTCCTACAATGAGCAGTTCTTC. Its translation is CASSRGSDSSYNEQFF.